This passage covers 25 T cell receptor beta chains from one sample sequenced in a study of response to subunit inactivated influenza vaccine. MiXCR, run by TCRdb on the RT-PCR reads, gives a single entry per CDR3 protein. The data show fewer than 600,000 distinct CDR3 sequences, approximately 7.2% seen once. The sequencing used PBMCs from blood, collected 23 months after vaccination. The receptors come from a man aged 50 to 69 who received an inactivated influenza vaccine.

The J gene is TRBJ2-7, the V gene TRBV5-1, with unresolved D. This CDR3 has 15 amino acids. V was shortened by 0 bases and J by 4 bases, with 14 bases between the two germline ends. Germline assignment: CDR1 SGHRS and CDR2 YFSETQ. CDR3 nucleotide sequence: TGCGCCAGCAGCTTGGCCTATGGGCAGCCTTACGAGCAGTACTTC. Its protein is CASSLAYGQPYEQYF. Based on the CDR3 plus reference TRBV5-1 and TRBJ2-7, the full variable domain is KAGVTQTPRYLIKTRGQQVTLSCSPISGHRSVSWYQQTPGQGLQFLFEYFSETQRNKGNFPGRFSGRQFSNSRSEMNVSTLELGDSALYLCASSLAYGQPYEQYFGPGTRLTVT.

The genes are TRBV4-2 and TRBJ2-6; 7 nucleotides agree with TRBD2. The CDR3 is 15 residues long. Trimming at V came to 4 bases and at J to 12 bases, leaving 12 bases not matched to a gene. Germline V lookup: CDR1 LGHNA, CDR2 YNFKEQ. DNA of the CDR3: TGTGCCAGCAGCCCTAACCTAGCGGCTAGCAGCGTCCTGACTTTC. Translated: CASSPNLAASSVLTF.

The rearrangement joins TRBV6-1 to TRBJ2-5; 12 bases fit TRBD1. This CDR3 contains 15 residues. V was clipped by 6 bases and J by 9 bases; unmatched bases: 11. Germline lookup yields CDR1 MNHNS and CDR2 SASEGT. CDR3 nucleotide sequence: TGTGCCAGCAGCTCCGGGACAGGGGGCGATAGACCCCAGTACTTC. Encoded protein: CASSSGTGGDRPQYF.

This clonotype has more than one count but fewer than ten. The chain joins TRBV27 to TRBJ2-5, with unresolved D. CDR1 and CDR2 (germline): MNHEY, SMNVEV (reference sequence). V was trimmed by 0 bases and J by 2 bases, leaving 7 bases between them. The CDR3 has 14 amino acids. The CDR3 is CASSLSLRQETQYF. CDR3 DNA: TGTGCCAGCAGTTTATCGCTGAGGCAAGAGACCCAGTACTTC.

A few counts support this clonotype. The V gene is TRBV19, the J gene TRBJ1-1; TRBD1 agrees at 9 bases. V lost 3 bases to trimming and J lost 4 bases; unmatched junction nucleotides: 6. Per the germline V gene, CDR1 is LNHDA and CDR2 is SQIVND (reference sequence). The CDR3 runs 15 residues. This chain's CDR3 is CASSITGTGSTEAFF. CDR3 coding DNA: TGTGCCAGTAGTATCACCGGGACAGGGAGCACTGAAGCTTTCTTT.

This clonotype was counted a few times. The chain combines TRBV12-3 or TRBV12-4 with TRBJ1-1; no definite D call. The CDR3 runs to 12 residues. V was pared by 6 bases and J by 5 bases, with 10 bases between. CDR3 DNA sequence: TGTGCCAGCAGCCTTAAAGCTACTGAAGCTTTCTTT. It specifies CASSLKATEAFF.

This clonotype was counted between two and nine times. The chain employs TRBV4-1 and TRBJ1-4; TRBD1 aligns across 9 bases. The CDR3 is 15 residues long. The germline V gene encodes CDR1 MGHRA and CDR2 YSYEKL. V gave up 4 bases and J gave up 5 bases; unmatched junction bases: 5. The CDR3 sequence is CASSRLGTGNEKLFF. The CDR3 DNA reads TGCGCCAGCAGCCGCCTCGGGACAGGGAATGAAAAACTGTTTTTT.

Points on this clonotype: At one end the junction does not follow the germline gene, possibly because of a read error. This chain links TRBV7-7 with TRBJ2-3; 7 bases agree with TRBD2. Germline CDR1 and CDR2: SSHAT and FNYEAQ (reference sequence). The CDR3 sequence is 15 residues long. CDR3 coding DNA: TGTGCTAGCAGCTTAGGACTAGAGAGCACAGATACGCAGTATTTT. It yields the protein CASSLGLESTDTQYF.

This clonotype was observed a few times. The chain employs TRBV7-9 and TRBJ2-1, with TRBD2 as a possible D gene (5 bases). V lost 7 bases and J 2 bases, leaving 9 bases between the germline ends. The CDR3 loop spans 13 amino acids. Germline V gene data show CDR1 as SEHNR and CDR2 as FQNEAQ (reference sequence). CDR3 residues: CASNGRAYNEQFF. In DNA, the CDR3 is TGTGCCAGCAACGGGCGGGCCTACAATGAGCAGTTCTTC.

This clonotype occurred a few times. V is TRBV7-9 and J is TRBJ2-1, with D maybe TRBD2 (5 bases). CDR3 size: 16 residues. V lost 5 bases, J lost 2 bases, and 16 bases lay in between. Germline CDR1 reads SEHNR; CDR2 reads FQNEAQ (reference sequence). CDR3 sequence (DNA): TGTGCCAGCAGCCCTAGTAGCGCAGGACCCTACAATGAGCAGTTCTTC. Its protein is CASSPSSAGPYNEQFF.

This clonotype turned up a few times. The rearrangement joins TRBV7-2 to TRBJ2-1; 8 nucleotides agree with TRBD2. Germline CDR1 is SGHTA and CDR2 is FQGNSA. The ends lost 3 bases at V and 6 bases at J; junction bases unmatched: 10. This CDR3 has 16 residues. The CDR3 DNA follows: TGTGCCAGCAGCTTGACTAGCGCCATCAGGGTCAATGAGCAGTTCTTC. Protein sequence: CASSLTSAIRVNEQFF.

This clonotype was seen a few times. The V and J genes are TRBV27 and TRBJ1-5, with D hard to call. Per the germline V gene, CDR1 is MNHEY and CDR2 is SMNVEV (reference sequence). The CDR3 is made up of 15 amino acids. Trimming removed 8 bases at V and 2 bases at J, with 16 bases between. CDR3 amino acids: CASRARQLGNQPQHF. Here the CDR3 DNA reads TGTGCCAGCCGGGCCAGGCAATTGGGCAATCAGCCCCAGCATTTT.

The chain employs TRBV29-1 and TRBJ2-1; TRBD2 matches at 14 bases. CDR1 and CDR2 from the germline V gene are SQVTM and ANQGSEA. V dropped 7 bases and J dropped 9; count of bases not matched to a gene: 14. CDR3 size: 16 residues. CDR3 bases: TGCAGCGAAGCTACCCTCGGGACTAGCGGGAGAAGTGAGCAGTTCTTC. Translation gives CSEATLGTSGRSEQFF.

This clonotype has only a few counts. The chain uses TRBV10-3 and TRBJ1-1; 7 bases agree with TRBD1. V lost 6 bases, J lost 5 bases, and 3 bases stayed unmatched. CDR1 is ENHRY, CDR2 SYGVKD, per germline. The CDR3 runs 12 residues. CDR3 coding DNA: TGTGCCATCAGAAACAGGGGAACTGAAGCTTTCTTT. Encoded protein: CAIRNRGTEAFF.

In this sample, this clonotype turned up a few times. The V gene is TRBV12-3 or TRBV12-4, the J gene TRBJ1-2, with D possibly being TRBD1 (6 bases). The CDR3 loop spans 14 amino acids. V lost 5 bases and J lost 0, with 10 bases in between. For the CDR3, the DNA is TGTGCCAGCAGTCCAGGGGCCACTAACTATGGCTACACCTTC. Protein: CASSPGATNYGYTF.

This clonotype was counted between two and nine times. The chain joins TRBV24-1 to TRBJ2-5; TRBD1 matches 8 bases. This CDR3 is built from 15 residues. The germline V gene has CDR1 KGHDR and CDR2 SFDVKD. V lost 3 bases, J lost 3 bases, and 5 bases stayed unmatched. The CDR3 protein is CATSDLGQGEETQYF. CDR3 coding DNA: TGTGCCACCAGTGATCTCGGACAGGGAGAAGAGACCCAGTACTTC.

In its sample, this clonotype was seen many times. This sequence joins TRBV9 and TRBJ2-7; tentatively, D is TRBD1 (5 bases). This CDR3 contains 13 residues. Per the germline V gene, CDR1 is SGDLS and CDR2 is YYNGEE. Trimming cost V 3 bases and J 1 base, with 8 bases left between them. DNA of the CDR3: TGTGCCAGCAGCGACGGACATTCCTACGAGCAGTACTTC. This gives the protein CASSDGHSYEQYF.

This clonotype was detected ten times or more. The V gene is TRBV4-2, the J gene TRBJ1-2; perhaps TRBD1 as D (5 bases). This CDR3 comprises 14 residues. The germline V gene has CDR1 LGHNA and CDR2 YNFKEQ. Trimming pared 4 bases from V and 5 bases from J, leaving 14 bases between. The CDR3 sequence: CASSPAQGGYGYTF. The CDR3 DNA reads as TGTGCCAGCAGCCCCGCGCAGGGAGGGTATGGCTACACCTTC.

This clonotype was seen ten or more times. The junction departs from germline at one end; a sequencing error may be responsible. The rearrangement uses TRBV5-1 and TRBJ1-1; D unresolved. CDR3 length equals 13 residues. Looked up from germline, CDR1 is SGHRS and CDR2 is YFSETQ. Written as DNA, the CDR3 is TGTGCCAGCAGTTTCGGGGAGAACACTGAAGCTTTCTTT. Its translation: CASSFGENTEAFF.

This chain connects TRBV19 to TRBJ1-5; no definite D call. CDR1 and CDR2 from the germline V gene are LNHDA and SQIVND (reference sequence). There are 13 residues in the CDR3. V shed 7 bases and J shed 3 bases, with 10 bases lying between them. This CDR3 is CASNRYFNQPQHF. DNA for the CDR3: TGTGCCAGTAATAGGTATTTCAATCAGCCCCAGCATTTT.

This rearrangement joins TRBV20-1 to TRBJ2-7, with D possibly being TRBD1 (5 bases). Trimming took off 5 bases at V and 5 bases at J, with 22 bases between the two ends. Germline lookup yields CDR1 DFQATT and CDR2 SNEGSKA (reference sequence). The CDR3 extends over 15 amino acids. As DNA, the CDR3 is TGCAGTGCTTCCTCCCCCCTTTGGGGCGGCCACGAGCAGTACTTC. Its translation is CSASSPLWGGHEQYF.

This clonotype was detected a few times. This sequence joins TRBV29-1 and TRBJ2-5; 7 bases map to TRBD2. Germline V gene lookup returns CDR1 SQVTM and CDR2 ANQGSEA. The CDR3 contains 13 residues. The V gene end was trimmed by 3 bases and the J gene end by 1 base; junction bases not matched to a gene: 2. CDR3 amino acids: CSVEGRVQETQYF. CDR3 nucleotide sequence: TGCAGCGTTGAGGGGAGGGTCCAAGAGACCCAGTACTTC. The full variable domain, in which reference TRBV29-1 and TRBJ2-5 provide the parts outside the CDR3, is SAVISQKPSRDICQRGTSLTIQCQVDSQVTMMFWYRQQPGQSLTLIATANQGSEATYESGFVIDKFPISRPNLTFSTLTVSNMSPEDSSIYLCSVEGRVQETQYFGPGTRLLVL.

This clonotype was counted ten times or more. V is TRBV20-1 and J is TRBJ1-2; the D gene is possibly TRBD1 (5 bases). The CDR3 runs 12 residues. V was trimmed by 7 bases and J by 4 bases, leaving 13 bases between them. CDR1 DFQATT and CDR2 SNEGSKA come from the germline V gene (reference sequence). The CDR3 is CSGQGGFYGYTF. In nucleotides, the CDR3 is TGCAGTGGTCAGGGAGGGTTCTATGGCTACACCTTC.

This clonotype has a handful of counts. The rearrangement uses TRBV24-1 and TRBJ2-3; TRBD2 is a possible D gene (6 bases). Germline CDR1 and CDR2: KGHDR and SFDVKD. The CDR3 sequence is 13 residues long. Trimming shortened V by 4 bases and J by 6 bases, and 10 bases separated the two germline ends. The CDR3 spells CATSEGTFDTQYF. The CDR3 DNA follows: TGTGCCACCAGTGAAGGGACTTTCGATACGCAGTATTTT.

The genes are TRBV12-3 or TRBV12-4 and TRBJ2-2, with TRBD1 matching over 10 bases. The junction had 7 bases not matched to a gene; V was cut back by 5 bases and J by 4 bases. The CDR3 length is 16 residues. The CDR3 nucleotides are TGTGCCAGCAGTCCCCTGACAGGGGGCGGCACCGGGGAGCTGTTTTTT. This gives the protein CASSPLTGGGTGELFF.